This is a list of T cell receptor beta chains from one sample in a study of neoadjuvant nivolumab and ipilimumab in lung cancer. Clones were read by immunoSEQ multiplex PCR, and TCRdb kept only the in-frame ones, dropping some. The sample has tens of thousands of clones; 80% are singletons. The input for sequencing was peripheral blood, taken before neoadjuvant nivolumab, alone or with ipilimumab. These receptors all come from an adult with non-small cell lung cancer. The CDR3 runs from the conserved cysteine through the conserved F or W. Fields, in order: J gene, CDR3 length, V gene, CDR3 protein.

>TRBJ1-1|17|TRBV7-9
CASSLWTGSRRGTEAFF
>TRBJ1-2|15|TRBV6-5
CASSYSLEGREGYTF
>TRBJ2-2|16|TRBV14
CASSPLDGFGTGELFF
>TRBJ2-2|14|TRBV19
CATLTPVGTGELFF
>TRBJ2-5|14|TRBV7-9
CASSRAGISETQYF
>TRBJ2-5|18|TRBV9
CASSSPAARGIHQETQYF
>TRBJ2-7|13|TRBV7-2
CASSGRASYEQYF
>TRBJ1-5|9|TRBV6-1
CASSPPQHF
>TRBJ2-3|15|TRBV7-9
CASSGRVGVTDTQYF
>TRBJ1-2|14|TRBV10-3
CAISEGTVNYGYTF